These 9 T cell receptor beta chains originate from one sample sequenced in a study of OX40 agonist ivuxolimab in advanced cancers. Using immunoSEQ multiplex PCR, the repertoire was profiled, and TCRdb retains in-frame clones only, with some absent. The data contain 20,000 to 25,000 clones, roughly three quarters of them singletons. The input for sequencing was CD4+ or CD8+ T cells sorted from blood, taken in a trial of the OX40 agonist ivuxolimab. These receptors were collected from an adult with an advanced solid tumor such as melanoma, head and neck, liver or kidney cancer.

This chain joins TRBV27 and TRBJ2-7; D might be TRBD2 (5 bases). Looked up from germline, CDR1 is MNHEY and CDR2 is SMNVEV (reference sequence). V lost 6 bases, J lost 0 bases, and 15 bases lay in between. CDR3 length equals 15 residues. This CDR3 is CASRGGGFSSYEQYF. The CDR3 bases are TGTGCCAGCAGAGGCGGAGGCTTTAGCTCCTACGAGCAGTACTTC.

With respect to this clone: A much bigger clone sits one base away, suggesting this may be a read error. The chain employs TRBV12-1 and TRBJ1-2; TRBD1, as called in the table, went unchecked against the DNA. TRBV12-1 corresponds to a pseudogene. The CDR3 is 16 amino acids. The CDR3 here is CANSFPLTGINYGYTF. CDR3 sequence (DNA): TGTGCCAACAGCTTTCCATTAACAGGGATTAACTATGGCTACACCTTC.

This clone showed up just once. This chain uses TRBV19 with TRBJ2-7; the D gene is possibly TRBD1 (5 bases). Trimming pared 5 bases from V and 0 bases from J, leaving 11 bases between. The CDR3 totals 14 residues. Germline CDR1 reads LNHDA; CDR2 reads SQIVND (reference sequence). CDR3 loop: CASSDSLFSYEQYF. Here the CDR3 DNA reads TGTGCCAGTAGTGACAGCCTATTCTCCTACGAGCAGTACTTC.

This chain uses TRBV28 with TRBJ1-4; the match to TRBD1 covers 9 bases. This CDR3 comprises 20 residues. Germline lookup yields CDR1 MDHEN and CDR2 SYDVKM. V was clipped by 7 bases and J by 3 bases; unmatched bases: 21. The CDR3 sequence: CASIPLGTGYPSTANEKLFF. CDR3 in DNA: TGTGCCAGCATCCCCTTAGGGACAGGGTATCCGTCCACCGCTAATGAAAAACTGTTTTTT.

By share, this clone counts as medium-sized. This chain links TRBV4-1 with TRBJ2-7, with unresolved D. The germline V gene has CDR1 MGHRA and CDR2 YSYEKL. This CDR3 comprises 13 residues. V shed 3 bases and J shed 9 bases, with 15 bases lying between them. CDR3 in DNA: TGCGCCAGCAGCCAGAGCTCTAGTGCATGGCAGTACTTC. It specifies CASSQSSSAWQYF.

The gene calls are TRBV18 and TRBJ2-1; a weak D match, TRBD1 (6 bases). The V end was cut by 6 bases, the J end by 9 bases, with 24 bases between. Per germline, CDR1 KGHSH and CDR2 LQKENI. The CDR3 contains 16 residues. The DNA for the CDR3 is TGTGCCAGCTCCCCCACGGATCGTGGGGGCCATGGTGAGCAGTTCTTC. Amino acids: CASSPTDRGGHGEQFF.

The chain carries TRBV5-1 and TRBJ2-1; D could derive from TRBD1 or TRBD2 (5 bases each). The V and J ends lost 0 bases and 0 bases respectively, with 10 bases between them. Looked up from germline, CDR1 is SGHRS and CDR2 is YFSETQ. The CDR3 totals 16 residues. Here the CDR3 DNA reads TGCGCCAGCAGCTTGGTCACCGGGGCCTCCTACAATGAGCAGTTCTTC. Its translation: CASSLVTGASYNEQFF.

This sequence joins TRBV27 and TRBJ2-7; D possibly corresponds to TRBD2 (6 bases). The CDR3 sequence is 13 residues long. CDR1 is MNHEY and CDR2 is SMNVEV in the germline V gene (reference sequence). V was pared by 3 bases and J by 2 bases, with 8 bases between. CDR3 DNA sequence: TGTGCCAGCAGTTTGGGGGGACCCTACGAGCAGTACTTC. Translation: CASSLGGPYEQYF.

This sequence joins TRBV7-9 and TRBJ1-4, with 9 bases matching TRBD1. The CDR3 loop spans 13 amino acids. The V segment lost 8 bases and the J segment 7 bases; nucleotides outside the gene matches: 5. The germline V gene has CDR1 SEHNR and CDR2 FQNEAQ (reference sequence). The CDR3, as DNA: TGTGCCAGCGAGGGGACAGGGAGTGAAAAACTGTTTTTT. Its protein product is CASEGTGSEKLFF.